Listed below are T cell receptor beta chains from one sample, sequenced in a study of a mutant IDH1 vaccine in newly diagnosed glioma. This table comes from immunoSEQ multiplex PCR, and its TCRdb copy is limited to in-frame clones, with some not included. The table includes more than 20,000 clones, around 79% detected once. These receptors are not linked to any known antigen. The sequencing here drew on PBMCs, taken from a glioma patient whose treatment included an IDH1 peptide vaccine. The receptor set was obtained from a man aged 40-49 years with glioma. Each CDR3 is given with its conserved first and last residue. The D gene is left open where the match is weak. Part of the rows lack a size; the others show once, few, many or a class for expanded clones.

clone_size	v_call	cdr3_length	j_call	d_call	cdr3_aa	cdr3_nt
NA	TRBV6-4	16	TRBJ2-3	TRBD2	CASSDSAGGPTDTQYF	TGTGCCAGCAGTGACTCGGCGGGAGGGCCGACAGATACGCAGTATTTT
NA	TRBV7-7	14	TRBJ1-4	NA	CASSLAGGREKLFF	TGTGCCAGCAGCTTAGCCGGGGGCCGCGAAAAACTGTTTTTT
NA	TRBV19	11	TRBJ2-2	NA	CASSGLGELFF	TGTGCCAGTAGTGGGTTGGGGGAGCTGTTTTTT
NA	TRBV11-2	15	TRBJ2-3	NA	CASSLDPSNTDTQYF	TGTGCCAGCAGCTTAGACCCCTCCAACACAGATACGCAGTATTTT
NA	TRBV11-2	13	TRBJ1-1	NA	CASSSQGNTEAFF	TGTGCCAGTAGCTCCCAGGGGAACACTGAAGCTTTCTTT
NA	TRBV7-2	15	TRBJ2-3	TRBD1	CASSPNRGGGDTQYF	TGTGCCAGCAGCCCTAACAGGGGCGGTGGAGATACGCAGTATTTT
NA	TRBV21-1	13	TRBJ2-3	NA	CASTQIHVDTQYF	TGTGCCAGCACCCAGATACATGTCGATACGCAGTATTTT
NA	TRBV6-4	15	TRBJ1-3	NA	CASSQDSSLGNTIYF	TGTGCCAGCAGTCAGGACAGTTCCCTTGGAAACACCATATATTTT
NA	TRBV28	15	TRBJ1-2	NA	CASSLFAQHLYGYTF	TGTGCCAGCAGTTTATTTGCACAGCATCTCTATGGCTACACCTTC
once	TRBV19	14	TRBJ2-3	NA	CASSTVGSGDTQYF	TGTGCCAGTAGTACCGTGGGTTCGGGAGATACGCAGTATTTT
NA	TRBV30	14	TRBJ1-1	NA	CAWSVPPQRAEAFF	TGTGCCTGGAGTGTCCCCCCACAGCGGGCTGAAGCTTTCTTT
few	TRBV11-3	15	TRBJ2-5	TRBD1	CASSLEGQVVETQYF	TGTGCCAGCAGCTTAGAGGGACAGGTAGTAGAGACCCAGTACTTC
NA	TRBV9	15	TRBJ2-1	NA	CASSLRTRGLDEQFF	TGTGCCAGCAGCCTCCGGACTAGGGGGTTGGATGAGCAGTTCTTC
few	TRBV11-2	14	TRBJ2-1	NA	CASSSGDSYNEQFF	TGTGCCAGCAGCTCTGGGGACTCCTACAATGAGCAGTTCTTC
NA	TRBV7-9	12	TRBJ1-5	NA	CASSSQVQPQHF	TGTGCCAGCAGCTCACAGGTTCAGCCCCAGCATTTT
NA	TRBV21-1	14	TRBJ2-1	NA	CAKTPGLAANEQFF	TGTGCCAAAACGCCGGGACTAGCGGCCAATGAGCAGTTCTTC
few	TRBV6-6	14	TRBJ1-1	NA	CASSYSGGPTEAFF	TGTGCCAGCAGTTACTCTGGGGGGCCCACTGAAGCTTTCTTT
few	TRBV4-1	14	TRBJ1-1	NA	CASSPRGMNTEAFF	TGCGCCAGCAGCCCACGAGGGATGAACACTGAAGCTTTCTTT